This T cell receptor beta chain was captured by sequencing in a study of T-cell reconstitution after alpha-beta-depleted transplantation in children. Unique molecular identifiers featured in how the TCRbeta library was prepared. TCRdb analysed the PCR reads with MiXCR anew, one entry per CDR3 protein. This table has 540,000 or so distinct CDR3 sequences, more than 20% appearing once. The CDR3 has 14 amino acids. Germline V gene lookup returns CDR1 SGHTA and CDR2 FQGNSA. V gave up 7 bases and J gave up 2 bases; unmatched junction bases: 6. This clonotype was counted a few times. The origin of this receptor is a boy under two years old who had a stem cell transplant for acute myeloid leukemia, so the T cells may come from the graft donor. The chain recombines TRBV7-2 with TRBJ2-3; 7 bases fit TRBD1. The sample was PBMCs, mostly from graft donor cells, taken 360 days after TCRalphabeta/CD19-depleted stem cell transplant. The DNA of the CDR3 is TGTGCCAGCACCTGGGACAGCTTCACAGATACGCAGTATTTT. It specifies CASTWDSFTDTQYF.